These T cell receptor beta chains were read from a single sample in a study of blood T cell repertoires in COVID-19. Clones were sequenced by immunoSEQ multiplex PCR, and TCRdb holds only the in-frame ones, with some missing. The repertoire holds around 95,000 clones, under 90% seen once, with around 13% in the top ten. The specimen sequenced was peripheral blood. Receptors were obtained from a human donor in a cohort sampled during active COVID-19. Each CDR3 is given with its conserved first and last residue. The order of the fields is CDR3 length, V gene, J gene, D gene, CDR3 DNA, CDR3 protein. A D gene is named only where the DNA matches it firmly.

>17|TRBV5-4|TRBJ1-3|TRBD1
TGTGCCAGCAGCTTGGCCCCCGGGACAGCTTCTGGAAACACCATATATTTT
CASSLAPGTASGNTIYF
>13|TRBV6-4|TRBJ1-5|-
TGTGCCAGCAGCATGGACAGCGGGGGGCCCCAGCATTTT
CASSMDSGGPQHF
>14|TRBV19|TRBJ2-2|-
TGTGCCAGTAGTATCGGACTGTACTCCGGGGAGCTGTTTTTT
CASSIGLYSGELFF
>16|TRBV6-7|TRBJ1-1|TRBD1
TGTGCCAGCAGTCACACAGGGGGCGAGGATGACACTGAAGCTTTCTTT
CASSHTGGEDDTEAFF
>19|TRBV15|TRBJ1-5|-
TGTGCCACCAGCAGAGAGGGGGGAGGTGGGAGTTGGGTGAATCAGCCCCAGCATTTT
CATSREGGGGSWVNQPQHF
>15|TRBV2|TRBJ2-2|TRBD2
TGTGCCAGCAGTACGACTAGCGGGGCGATGGGGGAGCTGTTTTTT
CASSTTSGAMGELFF
>13|TRBV6-5|TRBJ2-2|-
TGTGCCACCACGGGACAGAACACCGGGGAGCTGTTTTTT
CATTGQNTGELFF
>14|TRBV29-1|TRBJ2-1|TRBD2
TGCAGCGTCGCGCGACTAGCGGGAGATGCAGAGCAGTTCTTC
CSVARLAGDAEQFF
>15|TRBV25-1|TRBJ1-1|TRBD1
TGTGCCAGCAGAGCACAGGGGGGAACGAACACTGAAGCTTTCTTT
CASRAQGGTNTEAFF
>15|TRBV7-2|TRBJ2-1|TRBD1
TGTGCCAGCAGCCCTGACAGGGGTTCCTACAATGAGCAGTTCTTC
CASSPDRGSYNEQFF